This T cell receptor beta chain was observed in a study of OX40 agonist ivuxolimab in advanced cancers. General observations from the study: At 0.1 to 3.0 mg/kg, clonal expansion of CD4+ and CD8+ blood T cells had occurred by week 6.

The V end was cut by 6 bases, the J end by 9 bases, with 24 bases between. The CDR3 is made up of 16 amino acids. CDR1 is MDHEN and CDR2 is SYDVKM in the germline V gene. In the case of this clone: Its antigen is not known.

Data came from immunoSEQ multiplex PCR; TCRdb stores just in-frame clones and leaves some out. The sample contains under 65,000 clones, roughly 90% of which appear only once. The TCR was taken from an adult with an advanced solid tumor such as melanoma, head and neck, liver or kidney cancer. The sample consisted of CD4+ or CD8+ T cells sorted from blood, taken in a trial of the OX40 agonist ivuxolimab. The gene calls are TRBV28 and TRBJ1-5, with a weak D call TRBD1 (6 bases). CDR3 nucleotides: TGTGCCAGCAGCCCTCCAAGATGGACAGCTTTGATGCCCCAGCATTTT. Amino acids: CASSPPRWTALMPQHF.